This record covers a single TCR beta chain. This sample is part of a study of OX40 agonist ivuxolimab in advanced cancers. V was trimmed by 3 bases and J by 1 base, leaving 6 bases between them. This CDR3 comprises 13 residues. Germline V gives CDR1 SGHTA, CDR2 FQGNSA. Sequencing was performed with immunoSEQ multiplex PCR; in TCRdb, only in-frame clones are kept and a portion is missing. Of 48,000 or so clones in the sample, 83% were seen once. Sequencing used CD4+ or CD8+ T cells sorted from blood, obtained in a trial of the OX40 agonist ivuxolimab. This rearrangement joins TRBV7-2 to TRBJ1-1; D uncertain. The clonotype originates from an adult with an advanced solid tumor such as melanoma, head and neck, liver or kidney cancer. In nucleotides, the CDR3 is TGTGCCAGCAGCTTGACCTCGAACACTGAAGCTTTCTTT. Its translation is CASSLTSNTEAFF.